This passage covers 30 T cell receptor beta chains from one sample sequenced in a study of T cell clonality in common variable immunodeficiency. Measured with immunoSEQ multiplex PCR; TCRdb has only the in-frame clones, and not every one. The table lists approximately 64,000 clones, with no singletons. The sequencing input was peripheral blood mononuclear cells. The source of these receptors is a person aged 18 to 70 in good health.

Details on this clone: The read falls 3 residues short of the CDR3 end, and the missing part is taken from the germline J gene. V usage is TRBV7-9 and J usage is TRBJ2-7, with 8 nucleotides matching TRBD1. Germline V lookup: CDR1 SEHNR, CDR2 FQNEAQ (reference sequence). This CDR3 is built from 15 residues. The J segment lost 6 bases and the V segment lost 5 bases, leaving 12 bases of the junction unmatched. Incomplete CDR3 DNA: TGTGCCAGCAGCACAGCGCGACAGGGGTTGGGCGAG. Encoded protein: CASSTARQGLGE. The whole CDR3 sequence reads CASSTARQGLGEQYF.

This clone was recorded many times. The read halts 3 residues ahead of the CDR3 end, with the missing end drawn from the germline J gene. The chain employs TRBV11-1 and TRBJ1-1, with 8 bases aligning to TRBD1. The germline CDR1 and CDR2 sequences are SGHAT and FQDESV (reference sequence). CDR3 length: 14 amino acids. Trimming took 5 bases from V and 1 from J; bases not matched to a gene: 3. CDR3 bases read: TGTGCCAGCAGCGTAGGGACAGGGAACACTGAA. Its translation: CASSVGTGNTE. In full, the CDR3 reads CASSVGTGNTEAFF.

This clone was seen ten or more times. The sequenced fragment ends 3 residues before the CDR3 boundary, so the rest is inferred from the germline J gene. This chain uses TRBV10-3 with TRBJ2-2; D perhaps matches TRBD2 (6 bases). Germline V gene data show CDR1 as ENHRY and CDR2 as SYGVKD. The CDR3 is 16 amino acids. Between the trimmed V and J ends, which lost 1 base and 0 bases, there was a span of 9 bases. CDR3 sequence: CAISEYSGSNTGELFF. The sequenced CDR3 bases are TGTGCCATCAGTGAGTATAGCGGATCGAACACCGGGGAG.

This clone appeared many times. The CDR3 end lies 3 residues beyond the end of the read and is filled in from the germline J gene. The V gene is TRBV7-2, the J gene TRBJ1-6, with 9 bases matching TRBD1. CDR3 length: 14 residues. Germline values: CDR1 SGHTA, CDR2 FQGNSA. V was clipped by 4 bases and J by 10 bases; unmatched bases: 5. CDR3 sequence: CASSYGTGTSPLHF. CDR3 DNA (partial): TGTGCCAGCAGCTACGGGACAGGGACCTCACCC.

Many counts were recorded for this clone. The read terminates 3 residues before the CDR3 end, so the remaining end is supplied by the germline J gene. The chain uses TRBV15 and TRBJ2-3; 8 bases are a match to TRBD1. CDR3 length equals 15 residues. V dropped 2 bases and J dropped 4; count of bases not matched to a gene: 5. Germline assignment: CDR1 LNHNV and CDR2 YYDKDF (reference sequence). The sequenced part of the CDR3 DNA is TGTGCCACCAGCAGACAAGGACAGGGCGCAGATACG. This codes for CATSRQGQGADT. Given in full, the CDR3 is CATSRQGQGADTQYF.

On this clone itself: Read data end 3 residues before the CDR3 end; the end is taken from the germline J gene. This chain joins TRBV19 and TRBJ1-5; TRBD1 might be the D (5 bases). The CDR3 contains 18 residues. V lost 7 bases, J lost 2 bases, and 24 bases lay in between. The germline V gene has CDR1 LNHDA and CDR2 SQIVND (reference sequence). The CDR3 protein is CASTQGERRVWGNQPQHF. Partial CDR3 DNA: TGTGCCAGTACTCAAGGGGAACGGAGGGTTTGGGGCAATCAGCCC. Together with reference TRBV19 and TRBJ1-5, the CDR3 gives the full variable domain: DGGITQSPKYLFRKEGQNVTLSCEQNLNHDAMYWYRQDPGQGLRLIYYSQIVNDFQKGDIAEGYSVSREKKESFPLTVTSAQKNPTAFYLCASTQGERRVWGNQPQHFGDGTRLSIL.

This clone was recorded many times. The read finishes 3 residues shy of the CDR3 end, and the germline J gene is used to complete it. The chain combines TRBV19 with TRBJ1-4; TRBD1 matches at 7 bases. The CDR3 has 14 residues. CDR1 LNHDA and CDR2 SQIVND come from the germline V gene (reference sequence). The V gene end was trimmed by 6 bases and the J gene end by 5 bases; junction bases not matched to a gene: 6. The CDR3 protein is CASRQQGLNEKLFF. Partial CDR3 DNA: TGTGCCAGTAGACAACAGGGGCTAAATGAAAAA.

This clone showed up many times. The CDR3 end falls 3 residues outside the read, so it is completed with the germline J gene. V usage is TRBV7-6 and J usage is TRBJ1-4; D is uncertain. The CDR3 is made up of 16 amino acids. Per germline, CDR1 SGHVS and CDR2 FNYEAQ. Trimming left V 1 base short and J 0 bases short, with 9 bases between. The part of the CDR3 DNA that was read is TGTGCCAGCAGCTTAGAGTTCCAGGCAACTAATGAAAAA. Translating gives CASSLEFQATNEK. In full, the CDR3 is CASSLEFQATNEKLFF.

The table lists this clone with many counts. The CDR3 is cut off 3 residues early in the read; its end comes from the germline J gene. The chain recombines TRBV9 with TRBJ1-4; the D is unclear. With 0 bases removed from V and 4 bases from J, the gap between germline ends came to 7 bases. Germline V gives CDR1 SGDLS, CDR2 YYNGEE. CDR3 length: 14 residues. Incomplete CDR3 DNA: TGTGCCAGCAGCGTAGGAGCAGGTAATGAAAAA. This encodes CASSVGAGNEK. The complete CDR3 reads CASSVGAGNEKLFF. Full variable domain (missing parts from reference TRBV9 and TRBJ1-4): DSGVTQTPKHLITATGQRVTLRCSPRSGDLSVYWYQQSLDQGLQFLIQYYNGEERAKGNILERFSAQQFPDLHSELNLSSLELGDSALYFCASSVGAGNEKLFFGSGTQLSVL.

Ten or more counts support this clone. The DNA ends 3 residues before the CDR3 does, and the rest of the CDR3 is filled in from the germline J gene. The chain joins TRBV12-3 or TRBV12-4 to TRBJ2-7; weak D call: TRBD2 (6 bases). V lost 6 bases and J 0 bases, leaving 12 bases between the germline ends. The CDR3 totals 14 residues. CDR3 loop: CASSVSGLSYEQYF. Incomplete CDR3 DNA: TGTGCCAGCAGCGTTAGCGGCCTCTCCTACGAG.

This clone showed up many times. The observed sequence ends 3 residues before the CDR3 terminus, with the missing tail filled in from the germline J gene. The chain recombines TRBV7-6 with TRBJ2-7, with D possibly matching TRBD2 (5 bases). This CDR3 comprises 14 residues. The V end was cut by 5 bases, the J end by 4 bases, with 15 bases between. Germline CDR1 is SGHVS and CDR2 is FNYEAQ. CDR3 protein: CASSLGGTGYEQYF. The sequenced part of the CDR3 DNA is TGTGCCAGCAGCCTAGGAGGCACGGGGTACGAG.

This clone was observed many times. The observed sequence ends 3 residues before the CDR3 terminus, with the missing tail filled in from the germline J gene. This chain connects TRBV4-2 to TRBJ1-5; D is uncertain. CDR1 LGHNA and CDR2 YNFKEQ come from the germline V gene. V dropped 8 bases and J dropped 1 base, with 15 bases sitting between them. The CDR3 is made up of 15 amino acids. The CDR3 loop reads CASEPRYRSNQPQHF. The CDR3 bases that were read are TGTGCCAGCGAGCCAAGATACCGGAGCAATCAGCCC.

At least ten counts were recorded for this clone. The read comes to an end 3 residues before the CDR3 does, leaving the germline J gene to fill in the end. V and J are TRBV7-3 and TRBJ1-1, with D maybe TRBD1 (5 bases). The CDR3 is 16 amino acids. From germline, CDR1 is SGHTA and CDR2 FQGTGA. V was clipped by 4 bases and J by 2 bases, with 17 bases between them. CDR3 sequence: CASSSHGAGLNTEAFF. The DNA read from the CDR3 is TGTGCCAGCAGCTCCCATGGGGCAGGCTTAAACACTGAA. Together with reference TRBV7-3 and TRBJ1-1, the CDR3 gives the full variable domain: GAGVSQTPSNKVTEKGKYVELRCDPISGHTALYWYRQSLGQGPEFLIYFQGTGAADDSGLPNDRFFAVRPEGSVSTLKIQRTERGDSAVYLCASSSHGAGLNTEAFFGQGTRLTVV.

On this clone: The CDR3 end is not reached by the read, which stops 3 residues before it; the germline J gene fills it in. The chain has TRBV2 and TRBJ2-3; 11 nucleotides match TRBD2. CDR1 is SNHLY and CDR2 is FYNNEI in the germline V gene. After removal of 3 bases from V and 6 bases from J, the junction contained 2 bases not matched to a gene. The CDR3 is made up of 14 amino acids. The CDR3 loop is CASSDTSGGDTQYF. CDR3 DNA (partial): TGTGCCAGCAGTGACACTAGCGGGGGCGATACG.

At least ten counts were recorded for this clone. From the germline J gene comes the end of the CDR3, since the read stops 3 residues before it. The rearrangement joins TRBV12-3 or TRBV12-4 to TRBJ2-1, with 7 bases matching TRBD2. Losses at the gene ends were 2 bases for V and 7 bases for J; bases not matched to a gene: 11. This CDR3 has 16 residues. CDR3 residues: CASSLIGGSVRNEQFF. The part of the CDR3 DNA that was read is TGTGCCAGCAGTTTAATCGGCGGGAGCGTAAGGAATGAG.

This clone was detected many times. The read ends 3 residues before the CDR3 terminus; that terminus is restored from the germline J gene. The rearrangement uses TRBV20-1 and TRBJ1-1; 9 nucleotides line up with TRBD1. The CDR3 has 13 amino acids. CDR1 DFQATT and CDR2 SNEGSKA come from the germline V gene (reference sequence). The sequenced part of the CDR3 DNA is TGCAGTGCTGAACAGGGGGCCGTGGGGGAA. Translated: CSAEQGAVGE. The full-length CDR3 reads as CSAEQGAVGEAFF.

This clone appeared many times. The CDR3 end lies 3 residues beyond the end of the read and is filled in from the germline J gene. This chain uses TRBV30 with TRBJ2-1, with 10 bases lining up with TRBD2. The V gene's germline CDR1 is GTSNPN and CDR2 SVGIG (reference sequence). The CDR3 spans 18 residues. The V gene end was trimmed by 3 bases and the J gene end by 0 bases; junction bases not matched to a gene: 11. CDR3 residues: CAWSDLLAGPSSYNEQFF. Incomplete CDR3 DNA: TGTGCCTGGAGCGACCTACTAGCGGGGCCAAGCTCCTACAATGAG.

This clone was counted at least ten times. The read is 3 residues too short to cover the CDR3 end, so that end is filled in from the germline J gene. The chain is built from TRBV20-1 and TRBJ2-1; TRBD2 matches at 12 bases. This CDR3 is 13 amino acids long. CDR1 is DFQATT and CDR2 is SNEGSKA in the germline V gene (reference sequence). The ends lost 5 bases at V and 8 bases at J; junction bases unmatched: 4. CDR3 residues: CSAARTSGDEQFF. CDR3 DNA, as far as it was read: TGCAGTGCTGCTCGGACTAGCGGGGATGAG.

This clone was observed many times. The read ends 3 residues early relative to the CDR3; the germline J gene fills the gap. The rearrangement links TRBV28 to TRBJ2-7, with D tentatively TRBD1 (5 bases). This CDR3 has 12 residues. Germline CDR1 and CDR2: MDHEN and SYDVKM. Trimming stripped 5 bases from V and 4 bases from J, with 9 bases between. CDR3 sequence reads: CASSQGSYEQYF. The DNA read from the CDR3 is TGTGCCAGCAGTCAGGGATCTTACGAG.

This clone was observed at least ten times. CDR3 bases read: TGTGCCAGCAGTCTTGCACAGGGCTTTAGCAATCAGCCC. Protein sequence: CASSLAQGFSNQP. The whole CDR3 region reads CASSLAQGFSNQPQHF. J is TRBJ1-5 and V is TRBV6-2 or TRBV6-3; tentative D call: TRBD1 (6 bases). The CDR3 end lies 3 residues beyond the end of the read and is filled in from the germline J gene. This CDR3 is 16 amino acids long. Per germline, CDR1 MNHEY and CDR2 SVGEGT. V lost 5 bases, J lost 0 bases, and 14 bases lay in between.

The sample holds a few counts of this clone. A much larger clone sits a single nucleotide away, making a read error possible. The CDR3 end lies 3 residues beyond the end of the read and is filled in from the germline J gene. V usage is TRBV7-3 and J usage is TRBJ2-2, with 9 bases aligning to TRBD2. Looked up from germline, CDR1 is SGHTA and CDR2 is FQGTGA. This CDR3 is built from 17 residues. The CDR3 sequence: CASSLGTSLSGANVLFF. CDR3 bases read: TGTGCCAGCAGTCTGGGGACTAGCCTCTCTGGGGCCAACGTG.

In its sample, this clone was seen many times. The read ends 3 residues early relative to the CDR3; the germline J gene fills the gap. The chain recombines TRBV18 with TRBJ2-3; D is perhaps TRBD2 (6 bases). V was clipped by 3 bases and J by 4 bases, with 20 bases between them. There are 17 residues in the CDR3. The germline gives CDR1 KGHSH, CDR2 LQKENI. CDR3 sequence reads: CASSPLASATRPDTQYF. The DNA read from the CDR3 is TGTGCCAGCTCACCCCTAGCTAGCGCCACGCGACCAGATACG. Variable domain in full (rest from reference TRBV18 and TRBJ2-3): NAGVMQNPRHLVRRRGQEARLRCSPMKGHSHVYWYRQLPEEGLKFMVYLQKENIIDESGMPKERFSAEFPKEGPSILRIQQVVRGDSAAYFCASSPLASATRPDTQYFGPGTRLTVL.

This clone has a count of ten or more. The read comes to an end 3 residues before the CDR3 does, leaving the germline J gene to fill in the end. The chain combines TRBV5-1 with TRBJ1-1; weak D call: TRBD1 (5 bases). The germline V and J ends were trimmed by 7 bases and 3 bases, with 13 bases remaining between them. CDR3 length: 13 residues. CDR1 and CDR2 from the germline V gene are SGHRS and YFSETQ. The CDR3 reads CASSPGGDTEAFF. Incomplete CDR3 DNA: TGCGCCAGCTCCCCGGGAGGGGACACTGAA. Full variable domain (rest looked up from reference TRBV5-1 and TRBJ1-1): KAGVTQTPRYLIKTRGQQVTLSCSPISGHRSVSWYQQTPGQGLQFLFEYFSETQRNKGNFPGRFSGRQFSNSRSEMNVSTLELGDSALYLCASSPGGDTEAFFGQGTRLTVV.

This clone was found many times. The read stops 3 residues short of the end of the CDR3; the missing end is completed from the germline J gene. The genes are TRBV10-3 and TRBJ1-5; no definite D call. CDR1 is ENHRY, CDR2 SYGVKD, per germline. The CDR3 has 18 residues. Trimming shortened V by 6 bases and J by 6 bases, and 27 bases separated the two germline ends. CDR3 region: CAISTQGPPSLARQPQHF. The part of the CDR3 DNA that was read is TGTGCCATCAGCACCCAAGGACCCCCCTCACTAGCCCGTCAGCCC.

The CDR3 sequence: CASSFLTGGDEQYF. The covered CDR3 bases are TGTGCCAGCAGCTTTCTAACAGGGGGTGACGAG. The V call is TRBV11-2, the J call TRBJ2-7; 8 nucleotides align to TRBD1. The observed sequence ends 3 residues before the CDR3 terminus, with the missing tail filled in from the germline J gene. The CDR3 runs 14 residues. Germline CDR1 SGHAT, CDR2 FQNNGV. V shed 3 bases, J shed 5 bases, and the junction held 6 bases outside the gene matches. The whole variable domain, filled in from reference TRBV11-2 and TRBJ2-7, reads EAGVAQSPRYKIIEKRQSVAFWCNPISGHATLYWYQQILGQGPKLLIQFQNNGVVDDSQLPKDRFSAERLKGVDSTLKIQPAKLEDSAVYLCASSFLTGGDEQYFGPGTRLTVT.

In this sample, this clone turned up many times. Partial CDR3 DNA: TGTGCCAGCAGCCCTCGGACAGCCTCTGGAAACACC. This codes for CASSPRTASGNT. The complete CDR3 sequence is CASSPRTASGNTIYF. The chain recombines TRBV7-2 with TRBJ1-3, with a possible D match to TRBD1 (6 bases). The read ends 3 residues early relative to the CDR3; the germline J gene fills the gap. The CDR3 has 15 residues. Germline V gene sequence: CDR1 SGHTA, CDR2 FQGNSA. V gave up 5 bases and J gave up 0 bases, with 11 bases separating them.

This clone has a count of ten or more. The DNA ends 3 residues before the CDR3 does, and the rest of the CDR3 is filled in from the germline J gene. V is TRBV7-9 and J is TRBJ2-7, with D maybe TRBD2 (6 bases). Trimming took off 5 bases at V and 5 bases at J, with 13 bases between the two ends. CDR1 and CDR2 from the germline V gene are SEHNR and FQNEAQ (reference sequence). The length of the CDR3 is 13 residues. CDR3 DNA (partial): TGTGCCAGCAGCCCTAGCGAGAGACACGAG. This translates into CASSPSERHE. The CDR3, in full, reads CASSPSERHEQYF.

This clone was seen ten or more times. Read sequence stops 3 residues before the CDR3 end, and the germline J gene provides the missing end. The V and J genes are TRBV7-2 and TRBJ1-5, with TRBD1 matching over 8 bases. CDR3 length: 16 amino acids. The germline CDR1 and CDR2 sequences are SGHTA and FQGNSA. With 0 bases clipped from V and 0 bases from J, the junction kept 1 base outside the gene matches. The CDR3 DNA, read in part, is TGTGCCAGCAGCTTAGCGACAGGGGTTAGCAATCAGCCC. Amino acids: CASSLATGVSNQP. The full CDR3 protein reads CASSLATGVSNQPQHF.

This clone occurred many times. Here the CDR3 reads CASSAAGSLLAKNIQYF. The part of the CDR3 DNA that was read is TGTGCCAGTAGTGCAGCGGGATCCCTACTAGCCAAAAACATT. This chain uses TRBV19 with TRBJ2-4; 7 nucleotides line up with TRBD2. The CDR3 extends 3 residues past the end of the read, so its final part is completed from the germline J gene. CDR1 LNHDA and CDR2 SQIVND come from the germline V gene (reference sequence). Unmatched junction bases numbered 10, after V lost 5 bases and J lost 0 bases. The CDR3 is made up of 17 amino acids.

A few counts support this clone. The CDR3 end is not reached by the read, which stops 3 residues before it; the germline J gene fills it in. J is TRBJ2-1 and V is TRBV20-1; TRBD2 matches at 7 bases. The CDR3 extends over 15 amino acids. Per germline, CDR1 DFQATT and CDR2 SNEGSKA (reference sequence). V lost 6 bases to trimming and J lost 0 bases; unmatched junction nucleotides: 8. CDR3 sequence: CSALSGASSYNEQFF. The DNA read from the CDR3 is TGCAGTGCCTTAAGCGGGGCCAGCTCCTACAATGAG.